These 21 T cell receptor beta chains were all obtained from the same sample, sequenced in a study of blood T cell repertoires in COVID-19. Measured with immunoSEQ multiplex PCR; TCRdb has only the in-frame clones, and not every one. The table lists over 45,000 clones, about 90% of them singletons. The sequencing input was peripheral blood. These receptors were obtained from a woman aged 60 to 75 with active or convalescent COVID-19.

This clone has just a few counts. The chain uses TRBV19 and TRBJ1-1, with D hard to call. Germline-derived CDR1 and CDR2 are LNHDA and SQIVND (reference sequence). V shed 1 base and J shed 6 bases, with 12 bases lying between them. The CDR3 is made up of 14 amino acids. CDR3 region: CASSIGPGEPEAFF. The CDR3 DNA reads as TGTGCCAGTAGTATAGGACCCGGAGAACCTGAAGCTTTCTTT.

The chain uses TRBV9 and TRBJ2-1, with D possibly matching TRBD2 (6 bases). The germline CDR1 and CDR2 sequences are SGDLS and YYNGEE. The CDR3 loop spans 15 amino acids. The V end was cut by 0 bases, the J end by 1 base, with 8 bases between. CDR3 residues: CASSVVEGSYNEQFF. As DNA, the CDR3 is TGTGCCAGCAGCGTAGTGGAGGGTTCCTACAATGAGCAGTTCTTC.

The gene calls are TRBV5-4 and TRBJ2-5; 7 nucleotides agree with TRBD1. Looked up from germline, CDR1 is SGHNT and CDR2 is YYREEE (reference sequence). The CDR3 extends over 15 amino acids. Losses at the gene ends were 2 bases for V and 4 bases for J; bases not matched to a gene: 8. The CDR3 region is CASSFYRGFGETQYF. The CDR3 coding sequence is TGTGCCAGCAGCTTTTACAGGGGTTTCGGAGAGACCCAGTACTTC.

The V gene is TRBV5-5, the J gene TRBJ1-4; 7 nucleotides agree with TRBD1. The germline gives CDR1 SGHKS, CDR2 YYEKEE (reference sequence). The CDR3 has 14 residues. Trimming cost V 4 bases and J 8 bases; bases outside gene matches: 8. The CDR3: CASSAGQAGEKLFF. The CDR3 bases are TGTGCCAGCAGCGCCGGACAGGCGGGGGAAAAACTGTTTTTT.

The rearrangement links TRBV30 to TRBJ2-1, with D perhaps matching TRBD2 (5 bases). V was pared by 4 bases and J by 4 bases, with 14 bases between. This CDR3 is 14 amino acids long. Germline values: CDR1 GTSNPN, CDR2 SVGIG (reference sequence). CDR3 sequence: CAWTSGLEYNEQFF. The CDR3 region has the DNA TGTGCCTGGACGAGCGGACTCGAATACAATGAGCAGTTCTTC.

J is TRBJ2-7 and V is TRBV19, with D uncertain. The germline V gene has CDR1 LNHDA and CDR2 SQIVND (reference sequence). V lost 2 bases, J lost 2 bases, and 10 bases lay in between. The CDR3 runs to 14 residues. The CDR3 here is CASSIQAAAYEQYF. CDR3 sequence (DNA): TGTGCCAGTAGTATACAGGCAGCCGCCTACGAGCAGTACTTC.

The rearrangement links TRBV11-2 to TRBJ2-3; no firm D call. Trimming took 2 bases from V and 1 from J, leaving 13 bases between them. The CDR3 has 16 residues. From germline, CDR1 is SGHAT and CDR2 FQNNGV. The CDR3 spells CASSLNLGQGTDTQYF. CDR3 DNA sequence: TGTGCCAGCAGCTTAAATTTGGGTCAGGGCACAGATACGCAGTATTTT.

This clone is a singleton in its sample. The chain links TRBV19 to TRBJ2-1; 14 bases agree with TRBD2. V lost 3 bases and J lost 6; bases outside the gene matches: 7. This CDR3 region has 17 residues. Germline lookup yields CDR1 LNHDA and CDR2 SQIVND (reference sequence). The CDR3 reads CASSMYGTSGRANEQFF. The CDR3 DNA is TGTGCCAGTAGTATGTATGGGACTAGCGGGAGAGCCAATGAGCAGTTCTTC.

The V gene is TRBV12-3 or TRBV12-4, the J gene TRBJ1-1; unclear D gene. This CDR3 has 12 amino acids. V lost 7 bases, J lost 3 bases, and 9 bases lay in between. The CDR3 sequence: CASTGMYTEAFF. Written as DNA, the CDR3 is TGTGCCAGCACCGGGATGTACACTGAAGCTTTCTTT.

This chain connects TRBV7-3 to TRBJ1-2; 7 bases line up with TRBD1. Germline CDR1 is SGHTA and CDR2 is FQGTGA. The CDR3 has 14 residues. J gave up 2 bases and V 6 bases, and 6 bases lay outside the gene matches. The CDR3 DNA is TGTGCCAGCAGGAAAGGGGGCGAGAACTATGGCTACACCTTC. Encoded protein: CASRKGGENYGYTF.

The count of this clone is one. The chain has TRBV2 and TRBJ2-1, with 7 bases identical to TRBD2. The CDR3 spans 13 residues. The trim removed 3 bases at V and 7 bases at J, leaving 3 bases unmatched. The germline gives CDR1 SNHLY, CDR2 FYNNEI. CDR3 sequence (DNA): TGTGCCAGCAGTGACAGCGGGAATAATGAGCAGTTCTTC. Protein product: CASSDSGNNEQFF.

The CDR3, as DNA: TGTGCCAGCAGGTCGACAGTGAACACTGAAGCTTTCTTT. Residues: CASRSTVNTEAFF. The chain joins TRBV6-5 to TRBJ1-1; weak D call: TRBD1 (5 bases). The ends were cut back, 6 bases at V and 0 bases at J, with 8 bases in the middle. In germline, CDR1 is MNHEY, CDR2 SVGAGI. The CDR3 totals 13 residues.

The chain joins TRBV28 to TRBJ1-2, with 7 bases that match TRBD1. J was trimmed by 3 bases and V by 6 bases; bases with no gene match: 7. Germline CDR1 is MDHEN and CDR2 is SYDVKM. The CDR3 is 14 residues long. The CDR3 coding sequence is TGTGCCAGCAGGCCGGGACAGAGGGACTATGGCTACACCTTC. It is translated as CASRPGQRDYGYTF.

The chain couples TRBV4-2 to TRBJ1-1; D not certain. The CDR3 consists of 14 residues. V was shortened by 3 bases and J by 0 bases, with 8 bases between the two germline ends. The germline V gene has CDR1 LGHNA and CDR2 YNFKEQ. This CDR3 is CASSQESLNTEAFF. CDR3 bases: TGTGCCAGCAGCCAGGAGTCCCTGAACACTGAAGCTTTCTTT.

This chain uses TRBV2 with TRBJ2-7; no definite D call. CDR1 is SNHLY, CDR2 FYNNEI, per germline. V lost 8 bases, J lost 5 bases, and 10 bases lay in between. The length of the CDR3 is 11 residues. The CDR3 loop is CASSNRDEQYF. The CDR3 region has the DNA TGTGCCAGCTCCAACCGAGACGAGCAGTACTTC.

The rearrangement links TRBV2 to TRBJ2-1; D may be TRBD1 (5 bases). This CDR3 is built from 13 residues. Trimming cost V 6 bases and J 10 bases, with 16 bases left between them. Germline V gene data show CDR1 as SNHLY and CDR2 as FYNNEI. CDR3 residues: CASRPDRAGEQFF. CDR3 in DNA: TGTGCCAGCAGACCAGACAGAGCCGGGGAGCAGTTCTTC.

This sequence joins TRBV6-1 and TRBJ2-3; perhaps TRBD1 as D (5 bases). The CDR3 totals 16 residues. Trimming took off 0 bases at V and 6 bases at J, with 16 bases between the two ends. Looked up from germline, CDR1 is MNHNS and CDR2 is SASEGT. The DNA of the CDR3 is TGTGCCAGCAGTGAAGCGATGACAGCCCTCATGGATACGCAGTATTTT. Translation: CASSEAMTALMDTQYF.

V usage is TRBV4-3 and J usage is TRBJ2-1; 11 bases align to TRBD2. V shed 3 bases and J 7 bases; nucleotides not matched to a gene: 8. CDR3 length equals 16 residues. CDR1 and CDR2 (germline): LGHNA, YSLEER. CDR3 bases: TGCGCCAGCAGCCAGGCTACTAGCGGGGGAGGGAATGAGCAGTTCTTC. Translation gives CASSQATSGGGNEQFF.

The chain is built from TRBV5-1 and TRBJ2-6, with a tentative D call TRBD2 (5 bases). Germline loops: CDR1 SGHRS, CDR2 YFSETQ. CDR3 size: 15 residues. V was pared by 8 bases and J by 1 base, with 13 bases between. Here the CDR3 DNA reads TGCGCCAGTGGGGAGACGGGTTCTGGGGCCAACGTCCTGACTTTC. This encodes CASGETGSGANVLTF.

J is TRBJ1-5 and V is TRBV28; the D is unclear. V lost 3 bases to trimming and J lost 4 bases, with 4 bases between them. This CDR3 has 12 residues. Germline V gene sequence: CDR1 MDHEN, CDR2 SYDVKM. The CDR3 DNA sequence: TGTGCCAGCAGTTTGGCAAATCAGCCCCAGCATTTT. Translating it yields CASSLANQPQHF.

The V gene is TRBV6-2 or TRBV6-3, the J gene TRBJ2-1; 7 bases agree with TRBD2. The germline CDR1 and CDR2 sequences are MNHEY and SVGEGT. J lost 1 base, V lost 2 bases, and 11 bases had no gene match. CDR3 length equals 18 residues. CDR3 in DNA: TGTGCCAGCAGTTACAGACCTGGGGGGGAGAGGTCCTACAATGAGCAGTTCTTC. Translated: CASSYRPGGERSYNEQFF.